This T cell receptor (beta chain) is from a study of T cell changes during pregnancy in multiple sclerosis. Repertoires were generated with immunoSEQ multiplex PCR, while TCRdb's copy carries only in-frame clones and drops some. Altogether approximately 37,000 clones are present, about 88% being singletons, with the ten largest covering about 4%. The CDR3 extends over 15 amino acids. Per germline, CDR1 SGHAT and CDR2 FQNNGV. With 4 bases clipped from V and 4 bases from J, the junction kept 9 bases outside the gene matches. The chain is built from TRBV11-2 and TRBJ1-1, with 7 bases that match TRBD1. This receptor was taken from a female donor with multiple sclerosis, enrolled in a pregnancy study. This sample comprised CD8+ T cells from peripheral blood mononuclear cells, obtained in the first trimester of pregnancy. The CDR3 nucleotides read TGTGCCAGCAGCTCACCAAGACAGGGAGCCACTGAAGCTTTCTTT. Translating gives CASSSPRQGATEAFF.